This is a list of T cell receptor beta chains from one sample in a study of CD8 T cells in ankylosing spondylitis. From the 5' RACE reads, TCRdb called clonotypes with MiXCR, one entry per CDR3 protein. In the table there are about 480,000 distinct CDR3 sequences, about a sixth of which are singletons. Specimen: blood, either unsorted or a sorted T cell fraction (not recorded which). The receptors originated from a male donor with ankylosing spondylitis. Both conserved end residues are trimmed from each CDR3.

>TRBV15|TRBJ2-1
ATSLLRSSVEQF
>TRBV12-3/TRBV12-4|TRBJ1-2
ASTPQIGDLYGYT
>TRBV28|TRBJ2-1
ASSLGLEYNEQF
>TRBV5-1|TRBJ2-2
ASSGGTGAGELF
>TRBV27|TRBJ2-3
ASSFDPWTDTQY
>TRBV29-1|TRBJ1-2
SVGQGATYT
>TRBV2|TRBJ1-6
ASSEGTRSYNSPLH
>TRBV12-3/TRBV12-4|TRBJ1-6
ASSSRQGASPLH
>TRBV12-3/TRBV12-4|TRBJ2-3
ASSYKRGFTDTQY
>TRBV20-1|TRBJ2-3
SAPAQYTDTQY
>TRBV7-9|TRBJ1-6
ASSLGQGFSNSPLH
>TRBV5-1|TRBJ2-2
ASSPWTGGYPTGELF
>TRBV10-3|TRBJ2-7
AISEGQGYEQY
>TRBV5-5|TRBJ2-5
ASSLALYQETQY
>TRBV2|TRBJ2-5
ASSGGLWGETQY
>TRBV20-1|TRBJ2-1
SARPNYNEQF
>TRBV20-1|TRBJ2-5
SARDWRSQETQY
>TRBV15|TRBJ2-1
ATSKGSAYNEQF
>TRBV6-1|TRBJ2-3
ASITRSGTTDTQY
>TRBV5-1|TRBJ1-1
ASSLPPGRENTEAF
>TRBV5-1|TRBJ1-5
ASSLGGGDSNQPQH
>TRBV12-3/TRBV12-4|TRBJ2-5
ASSRMGKTQY
>TRBV20-1|TRBJ2-7
SATSGTSGMGEQY
>TRBV6-1|TRBJ2-3
ASSGASRDTQY
>TRBV4-1|TRBJ2-5
ASSQDPPIAGGPQETQY
>TRBV20-1|TRBJ2-3
SASNTDTQY
>TRBV20-1|TRBJ2-7
SASTSSYEQY
>TRBV12-3/TRBV12-4|TRBJ2-2
ASSFRDRGRMGTGELF
>TRBV6-1|TRBJ2-3
ASSLESGTGTDTQY
>TRBV29-1|TRBJ1-1
SVDRGGVSEAF
>TRBV6-1|TRBJ2-1
ASSPRGGASYNEQF
>TRBV5-6|TRBJ2-7
ASSAQDRGGYEQY
>TRBV5-1|TRBJ2-1
ASSFGGRDEQF
>TRBV10-3|TRBJ2-1
AISGEGREQF
>TRBV6-2/TRBV6-3|TRBJ1-2
ASSRGQTNYGYT
>TRBV5-1|TRBJ2-2
ASSLVRLAFDGELF
>TRBV24-1|TRBJ2-1
ATSEPGRNEQF
>TRBV7-2|TRBJ1-1
ASTRGTGGPNTEAF
>TRBV21-1|TRBJ2-3
ASSIPSGGFTDTQY
>TRBV28|TRBJ2-2
ASSFWQTGELF
>TRBV28|TRBJ2-3
ASSLRSPDTQY
>TRBV9|TRBJ1-4
ASSVGQGETLF
>TRBV20-1|TRBJ2-1
SPDGPANEQF
>TRBV25-1|TRBJ2-7
ASSSPTVLYEQY
>TRBV20-1|TRBJ2-1
SAEISGRGNEQF
>TRBV3-1|TRBJ1-5
ASSPQDSASNQPQH
>TRBV29-1|TRBJ1-4
SVRWGSGGKLF
>TRBV5-1|TRBJ2-1
ASSRTGGPYNEQF
>TRBV5-1|TRBJ2-5
ASSLVLAGEETQY
>TRBV7-9|TRBJ2-3
ASSLTSGGVSDTQY
>TRBV12-3/TRBV12-4|TRBJ2-5
ASINDPQETQY
>TRBV12-3/TRBV12-4|TRBJ1-1
ASSNRGGVTEAF
>TRBV12-3/TRBV12-4|TRBJ2-3
ASSLAGSTDTQY
>TRBV12-3/TRBV12-4|TRBJ2-7
ASSGQKDRDYEQY